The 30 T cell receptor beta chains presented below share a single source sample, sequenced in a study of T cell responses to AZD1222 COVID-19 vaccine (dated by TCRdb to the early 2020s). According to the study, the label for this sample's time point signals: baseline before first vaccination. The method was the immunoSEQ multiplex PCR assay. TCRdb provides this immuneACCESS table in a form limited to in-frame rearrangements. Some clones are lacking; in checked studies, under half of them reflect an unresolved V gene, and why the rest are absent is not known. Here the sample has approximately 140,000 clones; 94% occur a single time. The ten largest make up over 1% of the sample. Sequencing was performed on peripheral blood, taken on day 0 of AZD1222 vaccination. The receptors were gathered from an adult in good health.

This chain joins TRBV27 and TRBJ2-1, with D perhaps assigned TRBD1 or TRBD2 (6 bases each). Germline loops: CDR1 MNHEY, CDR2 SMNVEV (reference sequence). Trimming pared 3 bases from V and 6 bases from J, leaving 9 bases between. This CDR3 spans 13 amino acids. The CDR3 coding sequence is TGTGCCAGCAGTTTCGGAGGGGGCAATGAGCAGTTCTTC. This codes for CASSFGGGNEQFF.

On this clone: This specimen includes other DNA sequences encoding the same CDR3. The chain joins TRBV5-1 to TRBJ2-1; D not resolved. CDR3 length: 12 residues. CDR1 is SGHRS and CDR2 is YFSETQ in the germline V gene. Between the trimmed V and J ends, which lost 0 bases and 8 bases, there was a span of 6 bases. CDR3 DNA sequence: TGCGCCAGCAGCTTGGGTGGGTATGAGCAGTTCTTC. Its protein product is CASSLGGYEQFF. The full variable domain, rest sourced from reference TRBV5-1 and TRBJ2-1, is KAGVTQTPRYLIKTRGQQVTLSCSPISGHRSVSWYQQTPGQGLQFLFEYFSETQRNKGNFPGRFSGRQFSNSRSEMNVSTLELGDSALYLCASSLGGYEQFFGPGTRLTVL.

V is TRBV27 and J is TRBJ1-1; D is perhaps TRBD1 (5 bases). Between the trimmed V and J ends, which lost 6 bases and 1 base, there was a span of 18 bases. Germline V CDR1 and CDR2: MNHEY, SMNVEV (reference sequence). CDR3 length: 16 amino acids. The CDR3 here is CASRPLLRTGNTEAFF. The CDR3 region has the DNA TGTGCCAGCAGGCCCCTTCTCCGAACAGGGAACACTGAAGCTTTCTTT.

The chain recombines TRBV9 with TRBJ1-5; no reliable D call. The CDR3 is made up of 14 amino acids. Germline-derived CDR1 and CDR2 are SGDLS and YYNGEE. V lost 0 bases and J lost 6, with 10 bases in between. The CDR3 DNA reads TGTGCCAGCAGCGTAGACGAGGTGGGTCAGCCCCAGCATTTT. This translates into CASSVDEVGQPQHF.

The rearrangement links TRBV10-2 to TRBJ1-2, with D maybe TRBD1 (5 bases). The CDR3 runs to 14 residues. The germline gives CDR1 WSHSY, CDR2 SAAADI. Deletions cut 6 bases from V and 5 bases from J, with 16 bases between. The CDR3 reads CASRVSRVFYGYTF. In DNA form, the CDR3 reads TGCGCCAGCAGAGTGTCCAGGGTGTTTTATGGCTACACCTTC.

CDR3 nucleotide sequence: TGTGCCAGCAGTCAGCCGGGACAGGGGGTCTATCAGCCCCAGCATTTT. It yields the protein CASSQPGQGVYQPQHF. The rearrangement links TRBV28 to TRBJ1-5; TRBD1 matches 11 bases. Germline CDR1 and CDR2: MDHEN and SYDVKM. Trimming at V came to 5 bases and at J to 5 bases, leaving 8 bases not matched to a gene. CDR3 length: 16 amino acids.

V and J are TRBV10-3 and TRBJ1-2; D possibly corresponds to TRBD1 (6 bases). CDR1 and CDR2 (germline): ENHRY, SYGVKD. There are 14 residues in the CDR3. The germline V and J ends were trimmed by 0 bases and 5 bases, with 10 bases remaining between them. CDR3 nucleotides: TGTGCCATCAGTGAGTCGAGGGGGGCGTATGGCTACACCTTC. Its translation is CAISESRGAYGYTF.

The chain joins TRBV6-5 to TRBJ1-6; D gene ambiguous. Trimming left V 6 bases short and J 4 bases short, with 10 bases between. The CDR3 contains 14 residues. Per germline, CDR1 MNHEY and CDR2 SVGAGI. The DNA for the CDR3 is TGTGCCAGCAGACTCGGAAATTATAATTCACCCCTCCACTTT. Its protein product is CASRLGNYNSPLHF.

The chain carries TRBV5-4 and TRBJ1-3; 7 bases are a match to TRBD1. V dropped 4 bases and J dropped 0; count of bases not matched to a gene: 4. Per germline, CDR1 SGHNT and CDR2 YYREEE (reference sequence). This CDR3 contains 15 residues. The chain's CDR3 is CASSLTGNSGNTIYF. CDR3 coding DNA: TGTGCCAGCAGCCTGACAGGGAACTCTGGAAACACCATATATTTT.

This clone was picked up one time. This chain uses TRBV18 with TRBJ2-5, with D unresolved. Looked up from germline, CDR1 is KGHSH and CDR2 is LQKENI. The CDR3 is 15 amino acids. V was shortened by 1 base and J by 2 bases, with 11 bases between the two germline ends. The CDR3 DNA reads TGTGCCAGCTCACCACGGTCTTCACGACAAGAGACCCAGTACTTC. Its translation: CASSPRSSRQETQYF.

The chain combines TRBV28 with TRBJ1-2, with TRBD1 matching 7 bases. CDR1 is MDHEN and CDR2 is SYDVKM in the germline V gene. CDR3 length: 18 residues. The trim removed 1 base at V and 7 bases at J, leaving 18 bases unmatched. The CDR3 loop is CASSLFGRSGGGLFGYTF. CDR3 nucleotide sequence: TGTGCCAGCAGTTTATTTGGCCGATCAGGGGGTGGGTTGTTTGGCTACACCTTC.

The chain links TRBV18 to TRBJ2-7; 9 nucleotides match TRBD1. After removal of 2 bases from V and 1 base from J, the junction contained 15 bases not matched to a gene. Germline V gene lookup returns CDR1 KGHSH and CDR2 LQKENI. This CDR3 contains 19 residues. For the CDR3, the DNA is TGTGCCAGCTCACCAAGCGTGGGAACGGGACAGGGTTTTTCCTACGAGCAGTACGTC. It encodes CASSPSVGTGQGFSYEQYV.

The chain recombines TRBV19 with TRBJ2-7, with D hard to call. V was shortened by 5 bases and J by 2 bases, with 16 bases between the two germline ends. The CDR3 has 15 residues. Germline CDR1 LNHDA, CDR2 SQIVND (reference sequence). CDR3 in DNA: TGTGCCAGTAGTCTTACACTCGGGTCCACCTACGAGCAGTACGTC. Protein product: CASSLTLGSTYEQYV.

The CDR3 loop is CASSASGTGASNYGYTF. The DNA for the CDR3 is TGTGCCAGCAGCGCCTCCGGGACAGGGGCGTCTAACTATGGCTACACCTTC. This sequence joins TRBV7-9 and TRBJ1-2, with 10 bases fitting TRBD1. This CDR3 comprises 17 residues. CDR1 is SEHNR and CDR2 is FQNEAQ in the germline V gene (reference sequence). Trimming removed 5 bases from V and 0 bases from J; junction bases left unmatched: 9.

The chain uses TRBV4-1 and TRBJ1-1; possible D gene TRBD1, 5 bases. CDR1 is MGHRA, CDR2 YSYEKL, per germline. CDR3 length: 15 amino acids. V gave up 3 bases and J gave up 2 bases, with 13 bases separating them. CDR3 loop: CASSQALGGNTEAFF. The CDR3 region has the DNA TGCGCCAGCAGCCAGGCTTTGGGGGGAAACACTGAAGCTTTCTTT.

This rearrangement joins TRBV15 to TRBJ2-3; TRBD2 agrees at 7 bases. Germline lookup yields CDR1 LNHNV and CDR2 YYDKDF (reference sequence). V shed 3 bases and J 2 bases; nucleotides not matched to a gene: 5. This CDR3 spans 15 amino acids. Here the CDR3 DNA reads TGTGCCACCAGCAGCCCAGCGGGGAACACAGATACGCAGTATTTT. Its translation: CATSSPAGNTDTQYF. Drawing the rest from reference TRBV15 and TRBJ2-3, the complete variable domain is DAMVIQNPRYQVTQFGKPVTLSCSQTLNHNVMYWYQQKSSQAPKLLFHYYDKDFNNEADTPDNFQSRRPNTSFCFLDIRSPGLGDTAMYLCATSSPAGNTDTQYFGPGTRLTVL.

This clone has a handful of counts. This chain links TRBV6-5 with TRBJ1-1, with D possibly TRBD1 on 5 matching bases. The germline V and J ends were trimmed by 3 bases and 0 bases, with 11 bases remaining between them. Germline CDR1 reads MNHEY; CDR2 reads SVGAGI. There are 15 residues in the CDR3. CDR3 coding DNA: TGTGCCAGCAGTTATCGCGGGACGGTGAACACTGAAGCTTTCTTT. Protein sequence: CASSYRGTVNTEAFF.

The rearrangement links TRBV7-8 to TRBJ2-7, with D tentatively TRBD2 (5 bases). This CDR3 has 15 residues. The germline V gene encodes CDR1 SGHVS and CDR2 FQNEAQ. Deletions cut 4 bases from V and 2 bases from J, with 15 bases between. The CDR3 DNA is TGTGCCAGCAGCTCTAGCCGTCTCTTCACCTACGAGCAGTACGTC. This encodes CASSSSRLFTYEQYV.

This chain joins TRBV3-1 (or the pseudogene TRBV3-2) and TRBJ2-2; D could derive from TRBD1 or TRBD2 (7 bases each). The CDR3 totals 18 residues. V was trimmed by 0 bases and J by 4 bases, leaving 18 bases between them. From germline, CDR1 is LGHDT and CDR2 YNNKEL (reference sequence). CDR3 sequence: CASSQETRGGLGTGELFF. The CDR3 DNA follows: TGTGCCAGCAGCCAAGAAACCAGGGGGGGTTTGGGCACCGGGGAGCTGTTTTTT.

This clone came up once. CDR3: CASTVAGAGTDTQYF. For the CDR3, the DNA is TGTGCCAGCACCGTAGCGGGAGCCGGCACAGATACGCAGTATTTT. The genes are TRBV2 and TRBJ2-3; 9 positions match TRBD2. Germline V gives CDR1 SNHLY, CDR2 FYNNEI. CDR3 length: 15 residues. Trimming cost V 7 bases and J 1 base; bases outside gene matches: 6.

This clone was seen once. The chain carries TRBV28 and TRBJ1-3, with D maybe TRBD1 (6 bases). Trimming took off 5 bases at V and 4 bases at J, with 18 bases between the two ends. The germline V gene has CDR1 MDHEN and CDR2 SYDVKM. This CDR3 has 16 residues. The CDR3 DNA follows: TGTGCCAGCAGTACCCCGGGGGGACAAGAAGGAAACACCATATATTTT. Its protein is CASSTPGGQEGNTIYF.

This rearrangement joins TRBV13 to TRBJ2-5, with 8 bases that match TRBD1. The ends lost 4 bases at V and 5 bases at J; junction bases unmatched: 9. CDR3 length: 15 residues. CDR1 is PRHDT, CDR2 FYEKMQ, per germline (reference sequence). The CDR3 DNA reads TGTGCCAGCAGCTCAACCCGACAGGGGTTGGAGACCCAGTACTTC. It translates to CASSSTRQGLETQYF.

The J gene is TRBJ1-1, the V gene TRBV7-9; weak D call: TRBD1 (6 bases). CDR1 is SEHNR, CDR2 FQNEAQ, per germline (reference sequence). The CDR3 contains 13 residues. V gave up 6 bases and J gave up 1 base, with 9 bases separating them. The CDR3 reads CASSLGQNTEAFF. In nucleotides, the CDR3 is TGTGCCAGCAGTTTGGGACAGAACACTGAAGCTTTCTTT.

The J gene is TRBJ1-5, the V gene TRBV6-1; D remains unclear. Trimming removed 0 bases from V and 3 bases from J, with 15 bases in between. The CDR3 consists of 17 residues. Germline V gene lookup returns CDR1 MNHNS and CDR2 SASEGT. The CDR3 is CASSEAPTRFTNQPQHF. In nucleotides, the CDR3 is TGTGCCAGCAGTGAAGCGCCTACTCGGTTTACCAATCAGCCCCAGCATTTT.

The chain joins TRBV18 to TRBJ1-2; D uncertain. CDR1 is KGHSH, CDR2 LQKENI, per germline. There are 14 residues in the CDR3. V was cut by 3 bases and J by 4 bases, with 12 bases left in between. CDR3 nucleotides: TGTGCCAGCTCACCGGGTGAATGGTTCTATGGCTACACCTTC. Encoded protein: CASSPGEWFYGYTF.

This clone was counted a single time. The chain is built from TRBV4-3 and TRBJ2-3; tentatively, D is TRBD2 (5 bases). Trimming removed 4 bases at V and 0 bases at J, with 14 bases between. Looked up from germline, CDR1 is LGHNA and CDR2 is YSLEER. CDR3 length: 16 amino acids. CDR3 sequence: CASSPNLAISTDTQYF. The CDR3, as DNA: TGCGCCAGCAGCCCGAATTTAGCGATAAGCACAGATACGCAGTATTTT.

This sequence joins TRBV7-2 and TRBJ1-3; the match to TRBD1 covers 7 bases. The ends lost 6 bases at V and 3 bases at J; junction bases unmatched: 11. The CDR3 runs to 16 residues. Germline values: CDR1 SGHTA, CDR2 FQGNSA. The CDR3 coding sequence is TGTGCCAGCAGTATAGGGGGCCAGGGACATGGAAACACCATATATTTT. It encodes CASSIGGQGHGNTIYF.

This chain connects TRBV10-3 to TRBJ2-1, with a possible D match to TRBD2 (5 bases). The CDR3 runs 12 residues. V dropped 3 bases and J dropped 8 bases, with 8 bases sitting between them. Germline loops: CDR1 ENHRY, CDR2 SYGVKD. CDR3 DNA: TGTGCCATCAGTGAAGGAGGCGATGAGCAGTTCTTC. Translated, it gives CAISEGGDEQFF.

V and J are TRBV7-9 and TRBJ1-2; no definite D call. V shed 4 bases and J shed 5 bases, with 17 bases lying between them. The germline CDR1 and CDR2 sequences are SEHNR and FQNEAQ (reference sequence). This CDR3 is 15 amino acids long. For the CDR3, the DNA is TGTGCCAGCAGCTCTTCCGCTTTCGTCCAGTATGGCTACACCTTC. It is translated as CASSSSAFVQYGYTF.

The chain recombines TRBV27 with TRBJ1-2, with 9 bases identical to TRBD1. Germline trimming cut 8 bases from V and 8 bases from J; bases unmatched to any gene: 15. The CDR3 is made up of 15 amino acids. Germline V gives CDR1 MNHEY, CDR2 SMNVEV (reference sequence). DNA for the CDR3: TGTGCCAGCCTCCCCTCGAGGACAGGGGCAGGCGGCTACACCTTC. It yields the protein CASLPSRTGAGGYTF.